Below, 22 T cell receptor beta chains from the same sample are listed, as sequenced in a study of T cells in localized non-small cell lung cancer. The data were produced by immunoSEQ multiplex PCR, yet TCRdb's version contains in-frame clones alone and is incomplete. The sample holds 3,400 or so clones; less than 20% are singletons and the top ten take less than 9.5%. Material: lung tumor tissue, obtained before any cancer treatment. The receptors were gathered from a woman between 35 and 75 years old with stage III squamous cell lung carcinoma.

V and J are TRBV9 and TRBJ1-1; D gene ambiguous. Trimming left V 5 bases short and J 1 base short, with 9 bases between. CDR1 and CDR2 (germline): SGDLS, YYNGEE. The CDR3 consists of 13 residues. The CDR3: CASRNGPNTEAFF. DNA of the CDR3: TGTGCCAGCAGGAACGGACCGAACACTGAAGCTTTCTTT.

The rearrangement joins TRBV30 to TRBJ2-2, with D perhaps matching TRBD2 (6 bases). Germline V gene data show CDR1 as GTSNPN and CDR2 as SVGIG (reference sequence). V dropped 3 bases and J dropped 10 bases, with 12 bases sitting between them. This CDR3 is 12 amino acids long. CDR3 coding DNA: TGTGCCTGGAGCCTCTGGGGGGAGGAGCTGTTTTTT. It codes for CAWSLWGEELFF.

The rearrangement uses TRBV11-3 and TRBJ2-6; D remains unclear. V lost 5 bases and J lost 3, with 8 bases in between. Germline V CDR1 and CDR2: SGHNT, YENEEA. The CDR3 spans 14 residues. CDR3 DNA sequence: TGTGCCAGCAGCAAGGGCGATGGGGCCAACGTCCTGACTTTC. Translating it yields CASSKGDGANVLTF.

This clone is deemed medium-sized. The V gene is TRBV6-8, the J gene TRBJ2-1, with D maybe TRBD1 (5 bases). The CDR3 covers 15 residues. Germline V gene sequence: CDR1 MNHGY, CDR2 SAAAGT. Trimming left V 0 bases short and J 4 bases short, with 10 bases between. In DNA form, the CDR3 reads TGTGCCAGCAGTTACTCGGGGCAATCATACAATGAGCAGTTCTTC. Its translation is CASSYSGQSYNEQFF.

This clone has a handful of counts. The V and J genes are TRBV28 and TRBJ2-1; possible D gene TRBD2, 5 bases. This CDR3 has 15 residues. Trimming took off 2 bases at V and 0 bases at J, with 8 bases between the two ends. The germline gives CDR1 MDHEN, CDR2 SYDVKM. CDR3 sequence reads: CASSLAGSSYNEQFF. CDR3 in DNA: TGTGCCAGCAGTTTAGCGGGTAGCTCCTACAATGAGCAGTTCTTC.

V is TRBV30 and J is TRBJ1-5; 9 positions agree with TRBD1. From germline, CDR1 is GTSNPN and CDR2 SVGIG (reference sequence). The CDR3 covers 14 residues. The ends lost 1 base at V and 5 bases at J; junction bases unmatched: 3. Here the CDR3 reads CAWSDRGPYQPQHF. The CDR3 bases are TGTGCCTGGAGTGACAGGGGGCCTTATCAGCCCCAGCATTTT. Variable domain in full (rest from reference TRBV30 and TRBJ1-5): SQTIHQWPATLVQPVGSPLSLECTVEGTSNPNLYWYRQAAGRGLQLLFYSVGIGQISSEVPQNLSASRPQDRQFILSSKKLLLSDSGFYLCAWSDRGPYQPQHFGDGTRLSIL.

This clone showed up many times. The CDR3 nucleotides are TGTGCCAGCAGCCGCTTAGCGGGAATCCCCCACGAGCAGTACTTC. The encoded protein is CASSRLAGIPHEQYF. This chain links TRBV11-3 with TRBJ2-7; 8 bases are shared with TRBD2. The CDR3 totals 15 residues. V lost 5 bases and J lost 5; bases outside the gene matches: 11. The V gene's germline CDR1 is SGHNT and CDR2 YENEEA.

This clone is deemed medium-sized (0.01 to 0.1%). DNA for the CDR3: TGTGCCAGCAGCTTAGAGCTAGCGGAGGAAGAGACCCAGTACTTC. This gives the protein CASSLELAEEETQYF. The chain uses TRBV11-3 and TRBJ2-5, with 7 bases lining up with TRBD2. The germline gives CDR1 SGHNT, CDR2 YENEEA. The CDR3 loop spans 15 amino acids. The V segment lost 0 bases and the J segment 3 bases; nucleotides outside the gene matches: 4.

This clone was counted between two and nine times. The CDR3 loop reads CASSLSVAGAKTQYF. The CDR3 DNA reads TGTGCCAGCAGTTTATCAGTAGCGGGCGCAAAGACCCAGTACTTC. The chain links TRBV28 to TRBJ2-5; 7 bases align to TRBD2. The germline gives CDR1 MDHEN, CDR2 SYDVKM. The length of the CDR3 is 15 residues. With V trimmed by 1 base and J by 6 bases, 8 bases remained unmatched.

The chain couples TRBV5-1 to TRBJ1-1; TRBD1 might be the D (6 bases). CDR3 length equals 14 residues. V was cut by 0 bases and J by 5 bases, with 11 bases left in between. In germline, CDR1 is SGHRS, CDR2 YFSETQ. The CDR3 nucleotides read TGCGCCAGCAGCTTGGATGGAGGGGGTACTGAAGCTTTCTTT. Protein sequence: CASSLDGGGTEAFF.

By its share, this clone is medium-sized. The chain carries TRBV11-3 and TRBJ2-7; 10 nucleotides agree with TRBD2. V was pared by 0 bases and J by 3 bases, with 8 bases of the junction left unmatched. In germline, CDR1 is SGHNT, CDR2 YENEEA. CDR3 size: 17 residues. The CDR3 protein is CASSLERRLAGVYEQYF. CDR3 nucleotides: TGTGCCAGCAGCTTAGAAAGGCGCCTAGCGGGAGTCTACGAGCAGTACTTC.

This clone was recorded a few times. The chain uses TRBV11-3 and TRBJ2-4; TRBD1 or TRBD2 may be the D gene (5 bases each). This CDR3 has 15 amino acids. Germline V gene sequence: CDR1 SGHNT, CDR2 YENEEA. The V and J ends lost 5 bases and 4 bases respectively, with 15 bases between them. The CDR3 loop is CASSLLGVEKNIQYF. The CDR3 DNA sequence: TGTGCCAGCAGCCTACTAGGGGTAGAGAAAAACATTCAGTACTTC.

This sequence joins TRBV11-3 and TRBJ2-5, with a weak D call TRBD2 (6 bases). Trimming shortened V by 4 bases and J by 7 bases, and 19 bases separated the two germline ends. CDR1 SGHNT and CDR2 YENEEA come from the germline V gene. This CDR3 region has 15 residues. CDR3 amino acids: CASSSGGDSWGTQYF. CDR3 coding DNA: TGTGCCAGCAGCTCCGGAGGGGACTCCTGGGGGACCCAGTACTTC. Based on the CDR3 plus reference TRBV11-3 and TRBJ2-5, the full variable domain is EAGVVQSPRYKIIEKKQPVAFWCNPISGHNTLYWYLQNLGQGPELLIRYENEEAVDDSQLPKDRFSAERLKGVDSTLKIQPAELGDSAVYLCASSSGGDSWGTQYFGPGTRLLVL.

The J gene is TRBJ1-2, the V gene TRBV30; 9 bases match TRBD1. V shed 3 bases, J shed 4 bases, and the junction held 3 bases outside the gene matches. This CDR3 region has 13 residues. Germline V gene lookup returns CDR1 GTSNPN and CDR2 SVGIG (reference sequence). CDR3 in DNA: TGTGCCTGGAGGGGACAGGGTTCCTATGGCTACACCTTC. It codes for CAWRGQGSYGYTF. Full variable domain (remainder filled in from reference TRBV30 and TRBJ1-2): SQTIHQWPATLVQPVGSPLSLECTVEGTSNPNLYWYRQAAGRGLQLLFYSVGIGQISSEVPQNLSASRPQDRQFILSSKKLLLSDSGFYLCAWRGQGSYGYTFGSGTRLTVV.

The rearrangement joins TRBV19 to TRBJ1-4; possible D gene TRBD1, 5 bases. CDR1 LNHDA and CDR2 SQIVND come from the germline V gene (reference sequence). The V end lost 2 bases, the J end lost 7 bases, and 23 bases lay between the germline ends. The CDR3 covers 18 residues. CDR3 sequence: CASSIKNLGQGSGEKLFF. The CDR3 region has the DNA TGTGCCAGTAGTATAAAGAATCTTGGGCAGGGCTCCGGTGAAAAACTGTTTTTT.

In this sample, this clone is medium-sized. V gene TRBV12-2 combines with J gene TRBJ2-1; TRBD2 is taken as the D call from the table, unchecked against the DNA. TRBV12-2 is a pseudogene locus. The CDR3 runs 14 residues. CDR3 in amino acids: CAITTSGIYNEQFF. The DNA for the CDR3 is TGTGCCATCACAACTAGCGGGATTTACAATGAGCAGTTCTTC.

This clone ranks as medium-sized (0.01 to 0.1%). The CDR3 bases are TGTGCCAGCACCCAGGACAGGATTGCCGGGGAGCTGTTTTTT. Translating it yields CASTQDRIAGELFF. The J gene is TRBJ2-2, the V gene TRBV6-8, with 7 positions matching TRBD1. Germline values: CDR1 MNHGY, CDR2 SAAAGT. CDR3 length: 14 amino acids. With 7 bases clipped from V and 6 bases from J, the junction kept 8 bases outside the gene matches.

By sample share, this clone is hyperexpanded. The rearrangement links TRBV30 to TRBJ2-2; D is undetermined. V was cut by 1 base and J by 5 bases, with 11 bases left in between. The CDR3 is made up of 14 amino acids. The germline V gene encodes CDR1 GTSNPN and CDR2 SVGIG (reference sequence). The CDR3 DNA follows: TGTGCCTGGAGTGCTGGGGTACATACCGGGGAGCTGTTTTTT. The encoded protein is CAWSAGVHTGELFF.

This sequence joins TRBV28 and TRBJ1-1; tentative D call: TRBD1 (5 bases). With 3 bases removed from V and 2 bases from J, the gap between germline ends came to 16 bases. The CDR3 loop spans 16 amino acids. CDR1 is MDHEN and CDR2 is SYDVKM in the germline V gene. CDR3 in DNA: TGTGCCAGCAGTTTGGGGGAGGGGTACATAAACACTGAAGCTTTCTTT. Encoded protein: CASSLGEGYINTEAFF.

This clone is medium-sized (0.01 to 0.1%) within its sample. The chain recombines TRBV4-1 with TRBJ2-2, with a tentative D call TRBD1 (5 bases). Trimming stripped 1 base from V and 0 bases from J, with 9 bases between. Germline CDR1 reads MGHRA; CDR2 reads YSYEKL. The CDR3 sequence is 16 residues long. CDR3 residues: CASSQGLGPNTGELFF. Here the CDR3 DNA reads TGCGCCAGCAGCCAAGGACTGGGGCCGAACACCGGGGAGCTGTTTTTT.

The table lists this clone with a few counts. V is TRBV19 and J is TRBJ1-3; possibly TRBD1 for D (5 bases). This CDR3 has 15 residues. The V and J ends lost 4 bases and 2 bases respectively, with 12 bases between them. The germline gives CDR1 LNHDA, CDR2 SQIVND (reference sequence). The CDR3 nucleotides read TGTGCCAGTAGTACTACCGGGACCACTGGAAACACCATATATTTT. Translating gives CASSTTGTTGNTIYF.

By share, this clone counts as medium-sized (0.01 to 0.1%). The chain employs TRBV11-3 and TRBJ2-7, with TRBD2 matching 8 bases. V shed 2 bases, J shed 5 bases, and the junction held 8 bases outside the gene matches. The CDR3 has 15 residues. CDR1 SGHNT and CDR2 YENEEA come from the germline V gene. The CDR3 DNA follows: TGTGCCAGCAGCTTAAACCGCGGGAGGTCTGACGAGCAGTACTTC. Protein product: CASSLNRGRSDEQYF.